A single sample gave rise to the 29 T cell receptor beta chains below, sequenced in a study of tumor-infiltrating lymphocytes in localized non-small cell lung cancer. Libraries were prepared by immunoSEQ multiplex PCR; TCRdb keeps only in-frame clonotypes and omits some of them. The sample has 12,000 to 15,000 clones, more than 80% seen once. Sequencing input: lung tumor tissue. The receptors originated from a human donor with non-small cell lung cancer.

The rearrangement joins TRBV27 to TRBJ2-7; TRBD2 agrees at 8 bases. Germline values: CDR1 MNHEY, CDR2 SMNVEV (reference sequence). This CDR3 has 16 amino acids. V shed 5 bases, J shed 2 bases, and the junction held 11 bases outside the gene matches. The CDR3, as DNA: TGTGCCAGCAGTCCGTTAGTTGGGACTAGGACCTACGAGCAGTACTTC. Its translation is CASSPLVGTRTYEQYF.

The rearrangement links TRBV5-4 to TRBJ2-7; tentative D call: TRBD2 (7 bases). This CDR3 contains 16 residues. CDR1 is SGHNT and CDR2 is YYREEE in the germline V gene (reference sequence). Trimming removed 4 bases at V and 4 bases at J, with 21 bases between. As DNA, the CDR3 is TGTGCCAGCAGCCTAGCCTCGGGGGGCGTAAATTACGAGCAGTACTTC. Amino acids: CASSLASGGVNYEQYF.

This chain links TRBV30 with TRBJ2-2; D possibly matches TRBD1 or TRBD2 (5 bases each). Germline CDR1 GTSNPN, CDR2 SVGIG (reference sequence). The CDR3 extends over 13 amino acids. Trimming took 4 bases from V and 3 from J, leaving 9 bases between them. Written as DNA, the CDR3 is TGTGCCTGGACCGGGACCTACACCGGGGAGCTGTTTTTT. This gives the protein CAWTGTYTGELFF.

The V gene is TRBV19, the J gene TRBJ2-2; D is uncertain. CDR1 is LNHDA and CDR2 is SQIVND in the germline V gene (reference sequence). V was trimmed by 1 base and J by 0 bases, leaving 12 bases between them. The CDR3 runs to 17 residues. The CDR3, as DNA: TGTGCCAGTAGTATAGCTCCGGGCAGCGCGAACACCGGGGAGCTGTTTTTT. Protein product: CASSIAPGSANTGELFF.

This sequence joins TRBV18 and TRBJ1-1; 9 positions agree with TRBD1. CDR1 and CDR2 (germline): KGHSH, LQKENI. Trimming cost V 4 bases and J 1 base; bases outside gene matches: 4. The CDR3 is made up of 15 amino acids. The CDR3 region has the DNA TGTGCCAGCTCACAAAAACAGGGGGCGAACACTGAAGCTTTCTTT. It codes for CASSQKQGANTEAFF.

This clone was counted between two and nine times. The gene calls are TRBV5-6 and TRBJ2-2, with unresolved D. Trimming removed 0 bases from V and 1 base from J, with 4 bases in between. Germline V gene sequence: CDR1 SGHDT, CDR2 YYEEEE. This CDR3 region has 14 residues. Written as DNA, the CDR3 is TGTGCCAGCAGCTTGGTTGGGAACACCGGGGAGCTGTTTTTT. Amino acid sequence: CASSLVGNTGELFF.

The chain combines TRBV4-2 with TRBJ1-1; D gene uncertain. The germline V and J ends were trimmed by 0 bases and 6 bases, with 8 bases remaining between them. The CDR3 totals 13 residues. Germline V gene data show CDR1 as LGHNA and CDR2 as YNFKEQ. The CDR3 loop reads CASSQDLIPEAFF. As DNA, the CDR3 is TGTGCCAGCAGCCAAGATCTAATCCCTGAAGCTTTCTTT.

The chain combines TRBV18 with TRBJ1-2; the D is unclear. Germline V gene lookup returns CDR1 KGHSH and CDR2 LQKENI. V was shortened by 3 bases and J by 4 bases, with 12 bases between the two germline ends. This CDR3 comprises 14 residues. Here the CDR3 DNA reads TGTGCCAGCTCACCGTCTGGGGAGAGCTATGGCTACACCTTC. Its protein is CASSPSGESYGYTF.

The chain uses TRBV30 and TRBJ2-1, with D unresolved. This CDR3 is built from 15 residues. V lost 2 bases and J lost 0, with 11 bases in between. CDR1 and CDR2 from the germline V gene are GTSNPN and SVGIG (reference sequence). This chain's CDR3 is CAWSYDWSSYNEQFF. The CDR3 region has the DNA TGTGCCTGGAGTTACGACTGGAGCTCCTACAATGAGCAGTTCTTC.

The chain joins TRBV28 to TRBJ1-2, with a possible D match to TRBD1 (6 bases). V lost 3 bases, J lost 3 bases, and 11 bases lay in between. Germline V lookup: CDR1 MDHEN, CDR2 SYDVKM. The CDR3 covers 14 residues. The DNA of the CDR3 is TGTGCCAGCAGTTTCAGGGGCGGGGACTATGGCTACACCTTC. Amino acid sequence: CASSFRGGDYGYTF.

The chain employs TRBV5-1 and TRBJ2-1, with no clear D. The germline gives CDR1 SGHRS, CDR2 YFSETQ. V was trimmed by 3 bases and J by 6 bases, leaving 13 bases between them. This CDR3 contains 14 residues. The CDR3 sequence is CASSWAGSSNEQFF. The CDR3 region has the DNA TGCGCCAGCAGCTGGGCAGGCTCATCCAATGAGCAGTTCTTC. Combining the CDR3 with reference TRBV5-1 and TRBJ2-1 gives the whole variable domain KAGVTQTPRYLIKTRGQQVTLSCSPISGHRSVSWYQQTPGQGLQFLFEYFSETQRNKGNFPGRFSGRQFSNSRSEMNVSTLELGDSALYLCASSWAGSSNEQFFGPGTRLTVL.

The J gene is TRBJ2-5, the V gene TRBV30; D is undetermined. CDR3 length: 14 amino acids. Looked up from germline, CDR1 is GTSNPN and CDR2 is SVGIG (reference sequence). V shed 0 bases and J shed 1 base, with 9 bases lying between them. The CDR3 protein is CAWSVGVAQETQYF. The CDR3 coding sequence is TGTGCCTGGAGTGTCGGAGTAGCCCAAGAGACCCAGTACTTC.

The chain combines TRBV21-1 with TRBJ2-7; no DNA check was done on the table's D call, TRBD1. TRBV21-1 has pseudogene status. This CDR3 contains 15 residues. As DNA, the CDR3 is TGTGCCAGCAGCAATTCCCAGGGTTTAAACTACGAGCAGTACTTC. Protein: CASSNSQGLNYEQYF.

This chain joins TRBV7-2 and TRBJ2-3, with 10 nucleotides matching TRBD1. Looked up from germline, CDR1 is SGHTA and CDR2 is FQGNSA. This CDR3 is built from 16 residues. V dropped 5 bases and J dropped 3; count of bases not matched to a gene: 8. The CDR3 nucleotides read TGTGCCAGCAGCCCGATGGGGACAGGGGTAACAGATACGCAGTATTTT. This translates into CASSPMGTGVTDTQYF. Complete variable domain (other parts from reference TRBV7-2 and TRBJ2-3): GAGVSQSPSNKVTEKGKDVELRCDPISGHTALYWYRQSLGQGLEFLIYFQGNSAPDKSGLPSDRFSAERTGGSVSTLTIQRTQQEDSAVYLCASSPMGTGVTDTQYFGPGTRLTVL.

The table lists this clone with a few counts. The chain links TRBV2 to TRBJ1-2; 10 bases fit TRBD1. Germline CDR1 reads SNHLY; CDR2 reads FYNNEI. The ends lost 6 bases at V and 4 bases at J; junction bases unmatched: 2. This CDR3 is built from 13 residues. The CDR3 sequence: CASRGTGAYGYTF. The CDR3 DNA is TGTGCCAGCAGGGGGACAGGGGCCTATGGCTACACCTTC.

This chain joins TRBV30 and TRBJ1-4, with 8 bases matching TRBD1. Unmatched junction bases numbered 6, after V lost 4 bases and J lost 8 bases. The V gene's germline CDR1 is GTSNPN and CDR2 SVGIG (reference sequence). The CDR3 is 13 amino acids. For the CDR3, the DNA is TGTGCCTGGATTACAGGGGGAGGCGAAAAACTGTTTTTT. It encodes CAWITGGGEKLFF.

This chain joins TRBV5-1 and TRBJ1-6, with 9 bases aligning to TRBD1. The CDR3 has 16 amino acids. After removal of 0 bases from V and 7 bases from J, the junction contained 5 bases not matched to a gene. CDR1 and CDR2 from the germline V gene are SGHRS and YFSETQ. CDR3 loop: CASSLGQTGGNSPLHF. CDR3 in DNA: TGCGCCAGCAGCTTGGGCCAGACAGGGGGAAATTCACCCCTCCACTTT.

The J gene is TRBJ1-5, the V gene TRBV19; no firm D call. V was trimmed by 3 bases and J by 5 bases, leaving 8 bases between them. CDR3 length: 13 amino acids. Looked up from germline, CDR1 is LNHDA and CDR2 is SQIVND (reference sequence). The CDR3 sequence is CASSILGDQPQHF. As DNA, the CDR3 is TGTGCCAGTAGTATCTTGGGAGATCAGCCCCAGCATTTT.

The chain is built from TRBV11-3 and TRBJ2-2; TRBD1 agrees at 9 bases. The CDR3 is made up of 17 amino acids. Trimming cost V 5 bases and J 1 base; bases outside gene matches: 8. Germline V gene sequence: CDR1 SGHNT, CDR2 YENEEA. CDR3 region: CASSPGTGTWNTGELFF. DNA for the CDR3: TGTGCCAGCAGCCCCGGGACAGGGACTTGGAACACCGGGGAGCTGTTTTTT.

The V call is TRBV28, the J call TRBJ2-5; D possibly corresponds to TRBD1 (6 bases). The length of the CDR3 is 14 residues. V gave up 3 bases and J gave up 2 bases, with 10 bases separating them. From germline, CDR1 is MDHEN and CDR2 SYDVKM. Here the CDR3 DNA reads TGTGCCAGCAGTTTTTCACAGGGACAAGAGACCCAGTACTTC. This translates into CASSFSQGQETQYF.

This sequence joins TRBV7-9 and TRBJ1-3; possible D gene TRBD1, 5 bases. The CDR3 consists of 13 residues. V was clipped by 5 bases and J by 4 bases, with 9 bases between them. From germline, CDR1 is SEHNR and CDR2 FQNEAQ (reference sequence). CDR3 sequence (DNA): TGTGCCAGCAGCCTGGGGGTCGGAAACACCATATATTTT. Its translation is CASSLGVGNTIYF.

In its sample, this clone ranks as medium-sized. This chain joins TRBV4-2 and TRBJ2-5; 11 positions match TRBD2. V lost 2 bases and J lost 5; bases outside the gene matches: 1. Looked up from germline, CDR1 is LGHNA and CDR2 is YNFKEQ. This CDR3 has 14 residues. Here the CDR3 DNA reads TGTGCCAGCAGCCAATTAGCGGGAGGGGAGACCCAGTACTTC. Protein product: CASSQLAGGETQYF.

The CDR3 sequence: CASSFTGGSTGELFF. Here the CDR3 DNA reads TGTGCCAGCAGCTTCACAGGGGGAAGCACCGGGGAGCTGTTTTTT. V and J are TRBV5-6 and TRBJ2-2, with 8 nucleotides matching TRBD1. Unmatched junction bases numbered 4, after V lost 2 bases and J lost 4 bases. The CDR3 sequence is 15 residues long. CDR1 and CDR2 from the germline V gene are SGHDT and YYEEEE.

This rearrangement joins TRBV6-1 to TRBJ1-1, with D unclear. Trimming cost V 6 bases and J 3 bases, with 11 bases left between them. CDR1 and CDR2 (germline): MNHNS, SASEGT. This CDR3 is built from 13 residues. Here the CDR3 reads CASSNRAYTEAFF. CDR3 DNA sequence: TGTGCCAGCAGCAACCGGGCCTACACTGAAGCTTTCTTT.

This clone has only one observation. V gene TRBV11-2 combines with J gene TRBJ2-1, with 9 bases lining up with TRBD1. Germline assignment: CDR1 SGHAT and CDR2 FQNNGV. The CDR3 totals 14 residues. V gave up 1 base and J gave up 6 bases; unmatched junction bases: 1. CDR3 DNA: TGTGCCAGCAGCTTAGGGGACAGGGCCAATGAGCAGTTCTTC. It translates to CASSLGDRANEQFF.

CDR3 sequence (DNA): TGTGCCAGCAGCAGAGACAGCCAAGCCCGCTATGGCTACACCTTC. Encoded protein: CASSRDSQARYGYTF. The chain has TRBV9 and TRBJ1-2; a possible D gene is TRBD1 (5 bases). The V gene lost 4 bases and the J gene lost 4 bases, with 17 bases spanning the gap. The CDR3 totals 15 residues. Per germline, CDR1 SGDLS and CDR2 YYNGEE.

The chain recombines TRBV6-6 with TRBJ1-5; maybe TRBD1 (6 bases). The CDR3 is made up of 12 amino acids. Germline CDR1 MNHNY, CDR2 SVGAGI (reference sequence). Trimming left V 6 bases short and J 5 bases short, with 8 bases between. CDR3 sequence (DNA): TGTGCCAGCAGACAGGGTTATCAGCCCCAGCATTTT. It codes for CASRQGYQPQHF.

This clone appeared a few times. The CDR3 DNA is TGTGCCAGCAGCCCCGGGACAGGCGGGTTGGCTTTCTTT. Residues: CASSPGTGGLAFF. The chain recombines TRBV5-4 with TRBJ1-1; 8 bases are shared with TRBD1. J lost 11 bases, V lost 4 bases, and 10 bases had no gene match. CDR1 SGHNT and CDR2 YYREEE come from the germline V gene (reference sequence). The CDR3 is 13 amino acids. Together with reference TRBV5-4 and TRBJ1-1, the CDR3 gives the full variable domain: ETGVTQSPTHLIKTRGQQVTLRCSSQSGHNTVSWYQQALGQGPQFIFQYYREEENGRGNFPPRFSGLQFPNYSSELNVNALELDDSALYLCASSPGTGGLAFFGQGTRLTVV.

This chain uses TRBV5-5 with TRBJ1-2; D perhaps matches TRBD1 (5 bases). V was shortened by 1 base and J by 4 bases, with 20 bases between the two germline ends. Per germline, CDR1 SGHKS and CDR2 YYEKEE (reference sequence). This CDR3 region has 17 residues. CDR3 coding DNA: TGTGCCAGCAGCTTGTTTGTAACAGGAATCGGCATCTATGGCTACACCTTC. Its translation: CASSLFVTGIGIYGYTF.